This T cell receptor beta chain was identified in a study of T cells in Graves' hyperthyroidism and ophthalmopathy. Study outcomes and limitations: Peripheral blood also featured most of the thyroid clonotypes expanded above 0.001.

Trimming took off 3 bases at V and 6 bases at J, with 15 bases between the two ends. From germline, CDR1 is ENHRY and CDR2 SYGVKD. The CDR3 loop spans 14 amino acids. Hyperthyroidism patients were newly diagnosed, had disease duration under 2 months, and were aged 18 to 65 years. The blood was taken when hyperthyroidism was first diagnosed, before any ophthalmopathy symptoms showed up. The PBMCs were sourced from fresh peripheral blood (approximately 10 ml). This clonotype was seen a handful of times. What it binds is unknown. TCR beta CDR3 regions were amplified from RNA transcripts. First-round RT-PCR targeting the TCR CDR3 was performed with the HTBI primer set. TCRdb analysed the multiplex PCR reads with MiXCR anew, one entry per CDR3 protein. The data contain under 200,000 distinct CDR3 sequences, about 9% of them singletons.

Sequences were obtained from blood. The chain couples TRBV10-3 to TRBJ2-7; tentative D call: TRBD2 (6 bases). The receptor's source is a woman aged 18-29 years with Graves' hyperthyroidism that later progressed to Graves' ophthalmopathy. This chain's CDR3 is CAISDGSGLLEQYF. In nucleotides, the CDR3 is TGTGCCATCAGTGACGGGAGTGGGCTCCTCGAGCAGTACTTC.